A selection of T cell receptor beta chains follows, all from one sample in a study of cytomegalovirus exposure and HLA in healthy donors. Clones were read by immunoSEQ multiplex PCR, and TCRdb kept only the in-frame ones, dropping some. The sample comprises about 190,000 clones, 80% of which are singletons, and around 0.69% rests with the top ten. The source material was PBMCs. Source of these receptors: a boy between 10 and 17 years old in good health and CMV-seronegative. Each CDR3 is given with its conserved first and last residue. Each record gives: clone size, V gene, J gene, CDR3 length, D gene, CDR3 DNA, CDR3 protein. D genes are given only for firm matches. Size values are once, few and many counts, or a class for expanded clones, and some rows have none.

clone size: -; V gene: TRBV11-3; J gene: TRBJ2-6; CDR3 length: 18; D gene: TRBD2; CDR3 DNA: TGTGCCAGCACCAAATCGGGGGGGGCTGCCTCTGGGGCCAACGTCCTGACTTTC; CDR3 protein: CASTKSGGAASGANVLTF
clone size: -; V gene: TRBV4-1; J gene: TRBJ1-4; CDR3 length: 14; D gene: -; CDR3 DNA: TGCGCCAGCAGCCAAGGGCGACAGTTTGAAAAACTGTTTTTT; CDR3 protein: CASSQGRQFEKLFF
clone size: -; V gene: TRBV18; J gene: TRBJ2-7; CDR3 length: 12; D gene: -; CDR3 DNA: TGTGCCAGCTCATCCGAGTCTATTGAGCAGTACTTC; CDR3 protein: CASSSESIEQYF
clone size: few; V gene: TRBV30; J gene: TRBJ1-5; CDR3 length: 13; D gene: -; CDR3 DNA: TGTGCCTGGAGGGGGGGGAGCCATCAGCCCCAGCATTTT; CDR3 protein: CAWRGGSHQPQHF
clone size: -; V gene: TRBV7-6; J gene: TRBJ1-1; CDR3 length: 14; D gene: TRBD1; CDR3 DNA: TGTGCCAGCAGCTCTACAGGGGGCGGCACTGAAGCTTTCTTT; CDR3 protein: CASSSTGGGTEAFF
clone size: -; V gene: TRBV13; J gene: TRBJ1-1; CDR3 length: 17; D gene: TRBD1; CDR3 DNA: TGTGCCAGCAGCTCGACGACAGGGAGAGACCTGAACACTGAAGCTTTCTTT; CDR3 protein: CASSSTTGRDLNTEAFF
clone size: -; V gene: TRBV6-1; J gene: TRBJ2-7; CDR3 length: 14; D gene: -; CDR3 DNA: TGTGCCAGCAGTGAAGCGCAGGGGACCTACGAGCAGTACTTC; CDR3 protein: CASSEAQGTYEQYF
clone size: once; V gene: TRBV29-1; J gene: TRBJ2-1; CDR3 length: 14; D gene: TRBD2; CDR3 DNA: TGCAGCGGTTCCGGGACTAGCACCGACAATGAGCAGTTCTTC; CDR3 protein: CSGSGTSTDNEQFF
clone size: -; V gene: TRBV7-2; J gene: TRBJ2-7; CDR3 length: 16; D gene: TRBD2; CDR3 DNA: TGTGCCAGCAGCTTAGAGGGGACTAGCGGGTCCGCCGAGCAGTACTTC; CDR3 protein: CASSLEGTSGSAEQYF
clone size: -; V gene: TRBV2; J gene: TRBJ1-5; CDR3 length: 15; D gene: -; CDR3 DNA: TGTGCCAGCAGGCGTCTTTTATCAAGCAATCAGCCCCAGCATTTT; CDR3 protein: CASRRLLSSNQPQHF
clone size: -; V gene: TRBV27; J gene: TRBJ2-7; CDR3 length: 15; D gene: TRBD1; CDR3 DNA: TGTGCCAGCAGTTTGGCCCGGGACAGACTATACGAGCAGTACTTC; CDR3 protein: CASSLARDRLYEQYF
clone size: -; V gene: TRBV4-1; J gene: TRBJ1-1; CDR3 length: 15; D gene: -; CDR3 DNA: TGCGCCAGCAGCCAAGAAGTACGTTCGGTCGCTGAAGCTTTCTTT; CDR3 protein: CASSQEVRSVAEAFF
clone size: few; V gene: TRBV9; J gene: TRBJ2-3; CDR3 length: 16; D gene: -; CDR3 DNA: TGTGCCAGCAGCGTAGACCCGGGGGAAGGCACAGATACGCAGTATTTT; CDR3 protein: CASSVDPGEGTDTQYF
clone size: -; V gene: TRBV4-3; J gene: TRBJ1-5; CDR3 length: 13; D gene: TRBD1; CDR3 DNA: TGCGCCAGCGGACAGGGGGCAGGGCAGCCCCAGCATTTT; CDR3 protein: CASGQGAGQPQHF
clone size: -; V gene: TRBV7-9; J gene: TRBJ2-7; CDR3 length: 13; D gene: -; CDR3 DNA: TGTGCCAGCAGCTTGGGAGAATCCTACGAGCAGTACTTC; CDR3 protein: CASSLGESYEQYF
clone size: -; V gene: TRBV4-1; J gene: TRBJ1-4; CDR3 length: 18; D gene: -; CDR3 DNA: TGCGCCAGCAGCCAAGATTACCCCCCCGGGGCAACTAATGAAAAACTGTTTTTT; CDR3 protein: CASSQDYPPGATNEKLFF
clone size: -; V gene: TRBV5-8; J gene: TRBJ1-2; CDR3 length: 13; D gene: -; CDR3 DNA: TGTGCCCGCCGGTTTGTATCTAACTATGGCTACACCTTC; CDR3 protein: CARRFVSNYGYTF
clone size: -; V gene: TRBV6-5; J gene: TRBJ1-2; CDR3 length: 13; D gene: -; CDR3 DNA: TGTGCCAGCAGCCGAAAACGGGTCGGCGGCTACACCTTC; CDR3 protein: CASSRKRVGGYTF
clone size: -; V gene: TRBV30; J gene: TRBJ1-1; CDR3 length: 13; D gene: -; CDR3 DNA: TGTGCCTGGACCGAGGGGGTCGGCACTGAAGCTTTCTTT; CDR3 protein: CAWTEGVGTEAFF
clone size: -; V gene: TRBV29-1; J gene: TRBJ1-3; CDR3 length: 14; D gene: -; CDR3 DNA: TGCAGCGCCATGGGACTGACATCTGGAAACACCATATATTTT; CDR3 protein: CSAMGLTSGNTIYF
clone size: -; V gene: TRBV11-1; J gene: TRBJ1-5; CDR3 length: 13; D gene: -; CDR3 DNA: TGTGCCAGCAGCTTAGAGCGGGATCAGCCCCAGCATTTT; CDR3 protein: CASSLERDQPQHF
clone size: -; V gene: TRBV29-1; J gene: TRBJ2-3; CDR3 length: 14; D gene: -; CDR3 DNA: TGCAGCGTTGGCCTGAGACTTAGCACAGATACGCAGTATTTT; CDR3 protein: CSVGLRLSTDTQYF
clone size: once; V gene: TRBV4-1; J gene: TRBJ2-3; CDR3 length: 16; D gene: -; CDR3 DNA: TGCGCCAGCAGCCAAGTCTCTAGTCGTGGCACAGATACGCAGTATTTT; CDR3 protein: CASSQVSSRGTDTQYF
clone size: -; V gene: TRBV11-1; J gene: TRBJ1-1; CDR3 length: 15; D gene: TRBD1; CDR3 DNA: TGTGCCAGCACCACGGGACAGCCTCACAGTACTGAAGCTTTCTTT; CDR3 protein: CASTTGQPHSTEAFF
clone size: few; V gene: TRBV6-6; J gene: TRBJ2-7; CDR3 length: 14; D gene: -; CDR3 DNA: TGTGCCAGCAGTTACCCATTAACTGGCTACGAGCAGTACTTC; CDR3 protein: CASSYPLTGYEQYF
clone size: -; V gene: TRBV5-1; J gene: TRBJ2-3; CDR3 length: 17; D gene: TRBD1; CDR3 DNA: TGCGCCAGCAGCTTGCAGGGGGCTCAGCCACCCACAGATACGCAGTATTTT; CDR3 protein: CASSLQGAQPPTDTQYF
clone size: once; V gene: TRBV15; J gene: TRBJ1-1; CDR3 length: 15; D gene: -; CDR3 DNA: TGTGCCACCAGCAGAGAAGGGGGTTATGGCACTGAAGCTTTCTTT; CDR3 protein: CATSREGGYGTEAFF
clone size: -; V gene: TRBV19; J gene: TRBJ2-7; CDR3 length: 12; D gene: -; CDR3 DNA: TGTGCCAGTAGCGGGAACTTGGGCGAGCAGTACTTC; CDR3 protein: CASSGNLGEQYF
clone size: -; V gene: TRBV10-3; J gene: TRBJ1-2; CDR3 length: 15; D gene: -; CDR3 DNA: TGTGCCATCAGTGAGTCGACGGGGGGGTACTATGGCTACACCTTC; CDR3 protein: CAISESTGGYYGYTF
clone size: -; V gene: TRBV6-6; J gene: TRBJ1-1; CDR3 length: 15; D gene: -; CDR3 DNA: TGTGCCAGCAGTCCCACCACCAGACAGGAACCTGAAGCTTTCTTT; CDR3 protein: CASSPTTRQEPEAFF
clone size: -; V gene: TRBV29-1; J gene: TRBJ2-1; CDR3 length: 12; D gene: TRBD2; CDR3 DNA: TGCAGCGCCTCTCTAGCGGACAATGAGCAGTTCTTC; CDR3 protein: CSASLADNEQFF
clone size: -; V gene: TRBV19; J gene: TRBJ1-2; CDR3 length: 14; D gene: TRBD1; CDR3 DNA: TGTGCCAGCTACCGTGGGACAGCTAACTATGGCTACACCTTC; CDR3 protein: CASYRGTANYGYTF
clone size: -; V gene: TRBV19; J gene: TRBJ2-1; CDR3 length: 15; D gene: TRBD2; CDR3 DNA: TGTGCCAGTAGTATAGTAGCGGGGCTTTACAATGAGCAGTTCTTC; CDR3 protein: CASSIVAGLYNEQFF
clone size: -; V gene: TRBV30; J gene: TRBJ1-2; CDR3 length: 14; D gene: TRBD1; CDR3 DNA: TGTGCCTGGTACTCAGGACAGGGGGCGGGAGGCTACACCTTC; CDR3 protein: CAWYSGQGAGGYTF
clone size: -; V gene: TRBV19; J gene: TRBJ2-7; CDR3 length: 13; D gene: TRBD1; CDR3 DNA: TGTGCCAGTAGTATGGGACAGGGGAACGAGCAGTACTTC; CDR3 protein: CASSMGQGNEQYF
clone size: -; V gene: TRBV7-8; J gene: TRBJ2-3; CDR3 length: 16; D gene: -; CDR3 DNA: TGTGCCAGCAGCCCGCGGACACACGATAGCACAGATACGCAGTATTTT; CDR3 protein: CASSPRTHDSTDTQYF
clone size: -; V gene: TRBV30; J gene: TRBJ2-7; CDR3 length: 14; D gene: TRBD2; CDR3 DNA: TGTGCCTGGACCCGGACTAGCGGGGGTTACGAGCAGTACTTC; CDR3 protein: CAWTRTSGGYEQYF
clone size: once; V gene: TRBV4-2; J gene: TRBJ2-7; CDR3 length: 19; D gene: -; CDR3 DNA: TGTGCCAGCAGCCAGGAATTTCCGGGACATGGGCCGATTAATGGCGAGCAGTACTTC; CDR3 protein: CASSQEFPGHGPINGEQYF
clone size: few; V gene: TRBV5-4; J gene: TRBJ2-2; CDR3 length: 15; D gene: TRBD1; CDR3 DNA: TGTGCCAGCAGCTTGACCGGGACAGGGACCGGGGAGCTGTTTTTT; CDR3 protein: CASSLTGTGTGELFF
clone size: -; V gene: TRBV13; J gene: TRBJ2-7; CDR3 length: 13; D gene: -; CDR3 DNA: TGTGCCAGCAGCTTTCGAGGCGGTTACGAGCAGTACTTC; CDR3 protein: CASSFRGGYEQYF